This T cell receptor beta chain comes out of a study of T cell responses to AZD1222 COVID-19 vaccine. The protocol was immunoSEQ multiplex PCR, while the TCRdb copy is restricted to in-frame clones and leaves out a portion. The sample has some 180,000 clones, 90% to 95% seen once; the top ten hold around 3.6%. About this clone: Antigen: not known.

Findings and caveats of the study: Sampling captured repertoires only after the peak T cell response.

Trimming took 0 bases from V and 6 from J; bases not matched to a gene: 3. CDR1 is SGHRS, CDR2 YFSETQ, per germline. The CDR3 has 14 residues. The rearrangement links TRBV5-1 to TRBJ2-1, with 7 bases matching TRBD2. The receptor comes from an adult who received the MenACWY meningococcal vaccine as a control. The specimen comprised peripheral blood, sampled 28 days after the second dose of the MenACWY control vaccine. CDR3 in DNA: TGCGCCAGCAGCTTGGTGGGACTACCCAATGAGCAGTTCTTC. Its protein is CASSLVGLPNEQFF.